This T cell receptor beta chain is drawn from a study of Ad26.COV2.S vaccination and SARS-CoV-2 variants. The study's findings and limits: Comparable non-spike TCR breadth was observed in vaccine and placebo recipients.

Trimming pared 3 bases from V and 9 bases from J, leaving 20 bases between. CDR1 is MNHEY, CDR2 SVGAGI, per germline. CDR3 length equals 15 residues. Stated treatment: roughly 19 received Ad26.COV2.S at low or high dose, single or two shots; several received placebo; per-sample allocation not given. Sample collection was performed on day 63 after the first vaccine or placebo injection. The study used a vaccine consisting of an Ad26 vector that expressed Wuhan-strain SARS-CoV-2 spike. Libraries were prepared by immunoSEQ multiplex PCR; TCRdb keeps only in-frame clonotypes and omits some of them. In the table there are 350,000 to 400,000 clones, more than 85% of which are singletons. Note on this clone: Its antigen remains unidentified.

The source of this sequence is a person aged 18-60 years who received the Ad26.COV2.S COVID-19 vaccine or a placebo. Source: peripheral blood, taken in a trial of Ad26.COV2.S vaccine versus placebo. This chain connects TRBV6-5 to TRBJ2-5; D is possibly TRBD2 (7 bases). CDR3 sequence (DNA): TGTGCCAGCAGTTATATAGAAGGCAGGGGAGGGGCCCAGTACTTC. It encodes CASSYIEGRGGAQYF.